This TCR beta chain derives from a study of response to subunit inactivated influenza vaccine. From the RT-PCR reads, TCRdb called clonotypes with MiXCR, one entry per CDR3 protein. The table lists 500,000 or so distinct CDR3 sequences, about 15% of them singletons. The V and J ends lost 4 bases and 8 bases, in that order; junction bases with no gene match: 9. The germline V gene encodes CDR1 MNHEY and CDR2 SVGAGI. The CDR3 covers 14 residues. Ten or more counts support this clonotype. Its antigen remains unknown. Overall study results and limits: Each seasonal flu vaccination may recruit only limited new T cells, authors suggested.

The genes are TRBV6-5 and TRBJ1-2; 8 nucleotides match TRBD1. This clonotype was obtained from a man aged 45-69 years who received an inactivated influenza vaccine. This specimen was CD4+ T cells sorted from PBMCs, taken less than 25 months after vaccination. This CDR3 is CASSWDRPLGGYTF. The CDR3 bases are TGTGCCAGCAGTTGGGACAGGCCCCTTGGAGGCTACACCTTC.